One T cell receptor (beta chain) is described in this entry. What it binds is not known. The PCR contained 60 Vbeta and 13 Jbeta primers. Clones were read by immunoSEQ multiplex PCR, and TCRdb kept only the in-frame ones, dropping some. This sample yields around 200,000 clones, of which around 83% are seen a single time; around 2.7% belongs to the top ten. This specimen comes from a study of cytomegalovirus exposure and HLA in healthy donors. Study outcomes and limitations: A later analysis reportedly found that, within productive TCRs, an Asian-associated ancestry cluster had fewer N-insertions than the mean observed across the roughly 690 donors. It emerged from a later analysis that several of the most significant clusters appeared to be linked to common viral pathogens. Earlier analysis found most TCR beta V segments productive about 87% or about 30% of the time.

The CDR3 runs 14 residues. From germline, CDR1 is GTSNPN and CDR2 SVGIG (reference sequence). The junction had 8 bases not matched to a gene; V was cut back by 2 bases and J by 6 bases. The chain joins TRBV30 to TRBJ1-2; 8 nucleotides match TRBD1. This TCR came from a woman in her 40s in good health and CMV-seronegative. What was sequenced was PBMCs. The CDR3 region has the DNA TGTGCCTGGAGTTTGCGGACAGGGAGGAATGGCTACACCTTC. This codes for CAWSLRTGRNGYTF. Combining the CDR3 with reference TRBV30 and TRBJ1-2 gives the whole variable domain SQTIHQWPATLVQPVGSPLSLECTVEGTSNPNLYWYRQAAGRGLQLLFYSVGIGQISSEVPQNLSASRPQDRQFILSSKKLLLSDSGFYLCAWSLRTGRNGYTFGSGTRLTVV.